This entry concerns a single T cell receptor beta chain. Its antigen remains unidentified. These data are taken from a study of T cells in localized non-small cell lung cancer. Findings and caveats of the study: Heterogeneity within the tumor remains possible, as just one region underwent sequencing. The appearance of a median roughly 56 of the top 100 tumor clones was seen in adjacent lung.

Produced via immunoSEQ multiplex PCR; TCRdb's table is partial and in-frame only. The sample records 50,000 to 75,000 clones, roughly nine tenths being singletons. This TCR derives from a man aged 35 to 70 with stage I lung adenocarcinoma. The specimen comprised peripheral blood, sampled before any cancer treatment.

The CDR3 reads CASSLAPGMGRTF. CDR3 bases: TGTGCCAGCAGCTTAGCGCCGGGGATGGGGCGCACCTTC. The chain carries TRBV7-9 and TRBJ1-2, with a tentative D call TRBD1 (5 bases). The CDR3 sequence is 13 residues long. CDR1 is SEHNR and CDR2 is FQNEAQ in the germline V gene (reference sequence). V lost 0 bases, J lost 13 bases, and 15 bases lay in between.